This TCR beta chain was sequenced during a study of PD-L1 blockade in urothelial cancer. Sequencing was performed with immunoSEQ multiplex PCR; in TCRdb, only in-frame clones are kept and a portion is missing. The sample contains tens of thousands of clones, 90% of which appear only once. V gave up 3 bases and J gave up 2 bases, with 23 bases separating them. CDR1 is SGHRS and CDR2 is YFSETQ in the germline V gene. The CDR3 runs 18 residues. Noted time point: pretreatment peripheral blood. Individual patients had between 1 and 8 samples, taken pretreatment and on-treatment. The sample in question was PBMCs, obtained around atezolizumab (anti-PD-L1) treatment. The TCR comes from a man between 60 and 75 years old with urothelial cancer. The chain joins TRBV5-1 to TRBJ1-1, with D possibly TRBD1 on 5 matching bases. Written as DNA, the CDR3 is TGCGCCAGCAGCTCCGGACGGAACCTCGTCAGGGTTAACACTGAAGCTTTCTTT. Its protein is CASSSGRNLVRVNTEAFF.